The 10 T cell receptor beta chains reported below all come from one sample, sequenced in a study of spatial heterogeneity in lung cancer. General observations from the study: Tumors with more nonsynonymous mutations had more expanded intratumoral alpha and beta TCRs.

Antigen specificity for these receptors is unknown. TCRdb recomputed calls from the 5' RACE reads with MiXCR, one row per CDR3 protein. The table has under 15,000 distinct CDR3 sequences, less than 6.5% seen once. Noted time point: sample taken at primary tumor resection. The sample here was lung tumor tissue, taken at surgery. These receptors were taken from a female donor with early-stage non-small cell lung cancer.

This clonotype was detected many times. This beta chain is a stray read from a library made for alpha chains; its abundance is not meaningful. V gene TRBV2 combines with J gene TRBJ1-2; D is possibly TRBD1 (6 bases). The CDR3 runs to 14 residues. Germline lookup yields CDR1 SNHLY and CDR2 FYNNEI. Trimming pared 7 bases from V and 0 bases from J, leaving 12 bases between. The CDR3 sequence: CASKGTTPNYGYTF. The DNA of the CDR3 is TGTGCCAGCAAGGGGACAACTCCTAACTATGGCTACACCTTC.

This clonotype was detected ten times or more. A library made for alpha chains picked up this beta chain off target, so its size means little. The V call is TRBV12-3 or TRBV12-4, the J call TRBJ2-1; 13 nucleotides line up with TRBD2. This CDR3 has 15 amino acids. J gave up 5 bases and V 6 bases, and 4 bases lay outside the gene matches. As DNA, the CDR3 is TGTGCCAGCAGCCCGACTAGCGGGGGGCACAATGAGCAGTTCTTC. Its protein is CASSPTSGGHNEQFF.

This clonotype was seen at least ten times. This beta chain is an unintended read in a library built for alpha chains; its size means little. The chain recombines TRBV6-1 with TRBJ1-4, with D maybe TRBD1 (6 bases). The CDR3 contains 14 residues. V was shortened by 4 bases and J by 7 bases, with 13 bases between the two germline ends. Per germline, CDR1 MNHNS and CDR2 SASEGT. The CDR3 reads CASSVQGFTEKLFF. The CDR3 DNA reads as TGTGCCAGCAGTGTTCAGGGGTTTACTGAAAAACTGTTTTTT.

This clonotype showed up many times. The library was designed around alpha chains, so this beta chain is a stray read whose abundance carries little weight. This sequence joins TRBV6-5 and TRBJ2-5; TRBD2 matches 13 bases. The germline CDR1 and CDR2 sequences are MNHEY and SVGAGI. The CDR3 has 16 residues. V gave up 0 bases and J gave up 4 bases; unmatched junction bases: 2. This CDR3 reads CASSYSGLAGVETQYF. The CDR3 nucleotides are TGTGCCAGCAGTTACTCAGGACTAGCGGGGGTAGAGACCCAGTACTTC.

This clonotype was counted ten times or more. As an off-target read in a library built for alpha chains, this beta chain has a frequency of little significance. The rearrangement uses TRBV7-9 and TRBJ1-2; 9 bases line up with TRBD1. V trimming: 1 base; J trimming: 8 bases; junction bases outside the gene matches: 11. CDR3 length equals 16 residues. The V gene's germline CDR1 is SEHNR and CDR2 FQNEAQ (reference sequence). CDR3 sequence reads: CASSLGAGQGLDGYTF. The DNA for the CDR3 is TGTGCCAGCAGCTTAGGCGCGGGACAGGGACTTGACGGCTACACCTTC.

This clonotype was seen ten or more times. This beta chain represents an off-target read in a library built for alpha chains; its size is of limited meaning. The chain uses TRBV7-2 and TRBJ2-1; weak D call: TRBD2 (5 bases). Trimming removed 6 bases from V and 10 bases from J, with 16 bases in between. Germline CDR1 reads SGHTA; CDR2 reads FQGNSA. The CDR3 is made up of 13 amino acids. The DNA of the CDR3 is TGTGCCAGCAGGCCGACGGGGTCTGGCGAGCAGTTCTTC. Residues: CASRPTGSGEQFF.

This clonotype was counted ten times or more. Because this beta chain is a stray read in a library intended to capture alpha chains, its abundance should not be given much weight. CDR3 residues: CSARVAGGIYEQYF. The CDR3 DNA reads TGCAGTGCTAGAGTAGCGGGGGGAATCTACGAGCAGTACTTC. The V gene is TRBV20-1, the J gene TRBJ2-7; 10 bases align to TRBD2. J was trimmed by 3 bases and V by 1 base; bases with no gene match: 3. The CDR3 has 14 amino acids. Germline-derived CDR1 and CDR2 are DFQATT and SNEGSKA (reference sequence).

This clonotype was found many times. This beta chain is an unintended read in a library built for alpha chains; its size means little. V is TRBV4-3 and J is TRBJ2-7; 9 nucleotides align to TRBD1. CDR1 is LGHNA and CDR2 is YSLEER in the germline V gene. CDR3 length: 16 amino acids. With 0 bases clipped from V and 5 bases from J, the junction kept 8 bases outside the gene matches. The CDR3 nucleotides are TGCGCCAGCAGCCAAGATCTGGGGACAGGGATGAACGAGCAGTACTTC. Its protein is CASSQDLGTGMNEQYF.

The sample holds many counts of this clonotype. This beta chain turned up in a library designed for alpha chains; as an off-target read, its abundance says little. The J gene is TRBJ2-7, the V gene TRBV29-1; D is uncertain. CDR1 and CDR2 from the germline V gene are SQVTM and ANQGSEA. Trimming removed 6 bases from V and 2 bases from J, with 20 bases in between. CDR3 size: 15 residues. DNA of the CDR3: TGCAGCGTCGCAGGATTCAAGGATAGCACCTACGAGCAGTACTTC. It yields the protein CSVAGFKDSTYEQYF.

This clonotype was counted many times. A library prepared for alpha chains yielded this beta chain as an off-target read; its size is of little meaning. The J gene is TRBJ2-7, the V gene TRBV2; no clear D gene. This CDR3 has 12 residues. Trimming took 4 bases from V and 3 from J, leaving 7 bases between them. Germline CDR1 reads SNHLY; CDR2 reads FYNNEI. The CDR3 loop reads CASSGESYEQYF. In DNA, the CDR3 is TGTGCCAGCAGTGGTGAAAGCTACGAGCAGTACTTC.